A selection of T cell receptor beta chains follows, all from one sample in a study of blood T cells in healthy people across ages. TCRdb used MiXCR to reprocess the 5' RACE reads, holding one entry per CDR3 protein. In the table there are approximately 730,000 distinct CDR3 sequences, roughly 47% of which are singletons. Sequenced: blood. These receptors were taken from a woman aged 55-75 years in good health. The CDR3 runs from the conserved cysteine through the conserved F or W. Fields, in order: D gene, J gene, V gene, clone size, CDR3 protein, CDR3 DNA. The D gene is left open where the match is weak. Clone size is shown for a subset of rows, as once, few, many or a class of expanded clone.

d_gene: TRBD2; j_gene: TRBJ2-1; v_gene: TRBV9; abundance: NA; CDR3aa: CASSVMTSGGFTYKEQFF; CDR3nt: TGTGCCAGCAGCGTAATGACTAGCGGGGGGTTCACCTACAAGGAGCAGTTCTTC
d_gene: TRBD2; j_gene: TRBJ2-5; v_gene: TRBV27; abundance: NA; CDR3aa: CASSSLTSGGVYEQYF; CDR3nt: TGTGCCAGCAGTTCGTTGACTAGCGGGGGTGTCTATGAGCAGTACTTC
d_gene: TRBD1; j_gene: TRBJ1-5; v_gene: TRBV20-1; abundance: few; CDR3aa: CSANRDRVGQPQHF; CDR3nt: TGCAGTGCAAACCGGGACAGGGTCGGTCAGCCCCAGCATTTT
d_gene: NA; j_gene: TRBJ2-7; v_gene: TRBV6-1; abundance: NA; CDR3aa: CASSRGGGGRLSYNEQYF; CDR3nt: TGTGCCAGCAGTAGGGGGGGTGGCGGCAGGCTCTCCTACAATGAGCAGTACTTC
d_gene: TRBD1; j_gene: TRBJ1-1; v_gene: TRBV13; abundance: once; CDR3aa: CASSLGRQGARNTEAFF; CDR3nt: TGTGCCAGCAGCTTAGGTCGTCAGGGGGCGCGGAACACTGAAGCTTTCTTT
d_gene: TRBD2; j_gene: TRBJ2-5; v_gene: TRBV3-1; abundance: once; CDR3aa: CASSHERGQEAQYF; CDR3nt: TGTGCCAGCAGCCACGAGCGGGGCCAAGAGGCCCAGTACTTC
d_gene: NA; j_gene: TRBJ2-1; v_gene: TRBV7-2; abundance: NA; CDR3aa: CASSLAPKGEQFF; CDR3nt: TGTGCCAGCAGCCTAGCTCCGAAAGGGGAGCAGTTCTTC
d_gene: TRBD1; j_gene: TRBJ2-2; v_gene: TRBV5-5; abundance: NA; CDR3aa: CASSHRGGADTGELFF; CDR3nt: TGTGCCAGCAGCCACCGAGGGGGCGCGGACACCGGGGAGCTGTTTTTT
d_gene: NA; j_gene: TRBJ1-2; v_gene: TRBV5-5; abundance: NA; CDR3aa: CAGSLQVTNYGYTF; CDR3nt: TGTGCCGGCAGCTTACAGGTTACTAACTATGGCTACACCTTC
d_gene: TRBD1; j_gene: TRBJ1-5; v_gene: TRBV12-3/TRBV12-4; abundance: NA; CDR3aa: CASTSLGTGVRQPQHF; CDR3nt: TGTGCCAGCACCTCACTGGGGACAGGGGTTCGGCAGCCCCAGCATTTT
d_gene: NA; j_gene: TRBJ1-4; v_gene: TRBV12-3/TRBV12-4; abundance: NA; CDR3aa: CASRTEGRYEKLFF; CDR3nt: TGTGCCAGCAGGACGGAGGGCCGCTATGAAAAACTGTTTTTT
d_gene: TRBD2; j_gene: TRBJ2-5; v_gene: TRBV4-1; abundance: NA; CDR3aa: CASTSAGERRETQYF; CDR3nt: TGCGCCAGCACCTCAGCGGGGGAGAGAAGAGAGACCCAGTACTTC
d_gene: TRBD2; j_gene: TRBJ2-5; v_gene: TRBV9; abundance: NA; CDR3aa: CASSVAPGTSGGETQYF; CDR3nt: TGTGCCAGCAGCGTAGCACCGGGGACTAGCGGGGGAGAGACCCAGTACTTC
d_gene: TRBD2; j_gene: TRBJ2-5; v_gene: TRBV7-2; abundance: few; CDR3aa: CASSLGSTSGYQETQYF; CDR3nt: TGTGCCAGCAGCTTAGGGTCGACTAGCGGGTACCAAGAGACCCAGTACTTC
d_gene: NA; j_gene: TRBJ1-1; v_gene: TRBV6-1; abundance: NA; CDR3aa: CASSVHRTTLMNTEAFF; CDR3nt: TGTGCCAGCAGTGTGCACAGGACTACGCTAATGAACACTGAAGCTTTCTTT
d_gene: TRBD2; j_gene: TRBJ2-1; v_gene: TRBV7-6; abundance: NA; CDR3aa: CASSLALADPYNEQFF; CDR3nt: TGTGCCAGCAGCTTAGCGCTAGCGGACCCCTACAATGAGCAGTTCTTC
d_gene: NA; j_gene: TRBJ2-5; v_gene: TRBV20-1; abundance: NA; CDR3aa: CSARTPLGETQYF; CDR3nt: TGCAGTGCTAGAACACCCCTGGGGGAGACCCAGTACTTC
d_gene: NA; j_gene: TRBJ2-1; v_gene: TRBV7-2; abundance: few; CDR3aa: CASSFDPNEQFF; CDR3nt: TGTGCCAGCAGCTTTGACCCCAATGAGCAGTTCTTC
d_gene: TRBD1; j_gene: TRBJ2-2; v_gene: TRBV25-1; abundance: NA; CDR3aa: CASRSTGTATGELFF; CDR3nt: TGTGCCAGCAGATCTACCGGGACAGCTACCGGGGAGCTGTTTTTT
d_gene: NA; j_gene: TRBJ1-4; v_gene: TRBV20-1; abundance: few; CDR3aa: CSASAFPSGHLFF; CDR3nt: TGCAGTGCTAGTGCCTTCCCTTCGGGACATCTGTTTTTT
d_gene: NA; j_gene: TRBJ2-3; v_gene: TRBV7-3; abundance: few; CDR3aa: CASSAEVTDTQYF; CDR3nt: TGTGCCAGCAGTGCGGAGGTCACAGATACGCAGTATTTT
d_gene: NA; j_gene: TRBJ2-3; v_gene: TRBV20-1; abundance: NA; CDR3aa: CSARDVAGTSTDTQYF; CDR3nt: TGCAGTGCTAGAGATGTGGCGGGAACTAGCACAGATACGCAGTATTTT
d_gene: TRBD1; j_gene: TRBJ1-5; v_gene: TRBV6-2/TRBV6-3; abundance: NA; CDR3aa: CVSRRTGTGEDQPQHF; CDR3nt: TGTGTCAGCAGAAGAACCGGGACAGGGGAGGATCAGCCCCAGCATTTT
d_gene: NA; j_gene: TRBJ2-7; v_gene: TRBV12-3/TRBV12-4; abundance: medium-sized; CDR3aa: CASSTHYEQYF; CDR3nt: TGTGCCAGCAGCACCCACTACGAGCAGTACTTC
d_gene: TRBD1; j_gene: TRBJ2-1; v_gene: TRBV6-1; abundance: NA; CDR3aa: CASSGARQGGYNEQFF; CDR3nt: TGTGCCAGCAGTGGAGCGAGACAGGGGGGGTACAATGAGCAGTTCTTC
d_gene: NA; j_gene: TRBJ2-3; v_gene: TRBV11-1; abundance: few; CDR3aa: CASSSAVGNTQYF; CDR3nt: TGTGCCAGCAGCTCGGCGGTCGGGAATACGCAGTATTTT
d_gene: TRBD2; j_gene: TRBJ2-7; v_gene: TRBV5-1; abundance: NA; CDR3aa: CASSWRAGGEYEQYF; CDR3nt: TGCGCCAGCAGCTGGAGAGCGGGGGGCGAGTACGAGCAGTACTTC
d_gene: NA; j_gene: TRBJ1-5; v_gene: TRBV20-1; abundance: few; CDR3aa: CSARDEVTYSNQPQHF; CDR3nt: TGCAGTGCTAGAGATGAAGTTACATATAGCAATCAGCCCCAGCATTTT
d_gene: NA; j_gene: TRBJ2-5; v_gene: TRBV7-2; abundance: many; CDR3aa: CASSAVGGFKETQYF; CDR3nt: TGTGCCAGCAGCGCCGTTGGCGGGTTCAAGGAGACCCAGTACTTC
d_gene: TRBD1; j_gene: TRBJ2-7; v_gene: TRBV28; abundance: NA; CDR3aa: CASRPWGQGDSYEQYF; CDR3nt: TGTGCCAGCCGACCCTGGGGACAGGGGGACTCCTACGAGCAGTACTTC
d_gene: NA; j_gene: TRBJ1-2; v_gene: TRBV11-2; abundance: NA; CDR3aa: CASSLDPGGGYTF; CDR3nt: TGTGCCAGCAGTTTAGACCCTGGAGGTGGCTACACCTTC
d_gene: NA; j_gene: TRBJ1-4; v_gene: TRBV20-1; abundance: NA; CDR3aa: CSARTDWGGEKLFF; CDR3nt: TGCAGTGCCAGAACCGACTGGGGCGGCGAAAAACTGTTTTTT
d_gene: TRBD1; j_gene: TRBJ2-7; v_gene: TRBV28; abundance: few; CDR3aa: CASIPGGDRGSYEQYF; CDR3nt: TGTGCCAGCATCCCGGGGGGGGACAGGGGCTCTTACGAGCAGTACTTC
d_gene: TRBD2; j_gene: TRBJ2-5; v_gene: TRBV20-1; abundance: few; CDR3aa: CSARDPLAGAFETQYF; CDR3nt: TGCAGTGCTAGAGATCCCCTAGCGGGAGCTTTTGAGACCCAGTACTTC
d_gene: TRBD1; j_gene: TRBJ2-7; v_gene: TRBV5-1; abundance: NA; CDR3aa: CASSLTGTGSVEQYF; CDR3nt: TGCGCCAGCAGCTTGACCGGGACAGGGTCCGTCGAGCAGTACTTC
d_gene: NA; j_gene: TRBJ2-5; v_gene: TRBV12-3/TRBV12-4; abundance: few; CDR3aa: CASTDSQETQYF; CDR3nt: TGTGCCAGCACTGACAGCCAAGAGACCCAGTACTTC
d_gene: NA; j_gene: TRBJ2-4; v_gene: TRBV12-3/TRBV12-4; abundance: once; CDR3aa: CASSQRTAKNIQYF; CDR3nt: TGTGCCAGCAGTCAGAGGACAGCCAAAAACATTCAGTACTTC
d_gene: NA; j_gene: TRBJ1-2; v_gene: TRBV5-5; abundance: NA; CDR3aa: CASTLWDRGRGYTF; CDR3nt: TGTGCCAGCACCCTTTGGGACCGAGGGCGTGGCTACACCTTC
d_gene: NA; j_gene: TRBJ1-1; v_gene: TRBV28; abundance: few; CDR3aa: CASSSRWGGSEAFF; CDR3nt: TGTGCCAGCAGTTCAAGGTGGGGAGGGAGTGAAGCTTTCTTT
d_gene: NA; j_gene: TRBJ1-4; v_gene: TRBV28; abundance: few; CDR3aa: CASSFVGAELNEKLFF; CDR3nt: TGTGCCAGCAGTTTTGTGGGGGCAGAGCTTAATGAAAAACTGTTTTTT
d_gene: NA; j_gene: TRBJ2-1; v_gene: TRBV29-1; abundance: many; CDR3aa: CSVEEYTYNEQFF; CDR3nt: TGCAGCGTTGAAGAGTACACATACAATGAGCAGTTCTTC
d_gene: TRBD2; j_gene: TRBJ2-3; v_gene: TRBV10-2; abundance: NA; CDR3aa: CASSEERGLRTDTQYF; CDR3nt: TGCGCCAGCAGTGAGGAGCGGGGGCTTCGCACAGATACGCAGTATTTT
d_gene: TRBD2; j_gene: TRBJ2-5; v_gene: TRBV25-1; abundance: few; CDR3aa: CASSELGLAEETQYF; CDR3nt: TGTGCCAGCAGTGAATTGGGACTAGCGGAAGAGACCCAGTACTTC
d_gene: NA; j_gene: TRBJ2-7; v_gene: TRBV24-1; abundance: NA; CDR3aa: CATSEYTGFVPYEQYF; CDR3nt: TGTGCCACCAGTGAATACACGGGCTTTGTTCCCTACGAGCAGTACTTC
d_gene: NA; j_gene: TRBJ2-6; v_gene: TRBV7-2; abundance: many; CDR3aa: CASSLLGRANVLTF; CDR3nt: TGTGCCAGCAGCCTCTTGGGTCGGGCCAACGTCCTGACTTTC
d_gene: TRBD2; j_gene: TRBJ2-7; v_gene: TRBV27; abundance: NA; CDR3aa: CASSPFGGSSYEQYF; CDR3nt: TGTGCCAGCAGTCCCTTTGGCGGGAGCTCCTACGAGCAGTACTTC